Reported below is one T cell receptor (beta chain). Clones were read by immunoSEQ multiplex PCR, and TCRdb kept only the in-frame ones, dropping some. The table has under 100,000 clones, roughly 81% seen once. These data come from a study of identifying expanded T cells in peripheral blood. The clonotype originates from a person aged 18 to 69 in good health. Sequenced input: blood.

CDR3 in DNA: TGTGCCAGTAGCCCACAGGGACCCTATGGCTACACCTTC. Protein sequence: CASSPQGPYGYTF. The chain has TRBV19 and TRBJ1-2; a possible D gene is TRBD1 (6 bases). Germline V lookup: CDR1 LNHDA, CDR2 SQIVND (reference sequence). The CDR3 totals 13 residues. V lost 6 bases and J lost 4, with 12 bases in between. The entire variable domain, with the rest obtained from reference TRBV19 and TRBJ1-2, is as follows: DGGITQSPKYLFRKEGQNVTLSCEQNLNHDAMYWYRQDPGQGLRLIYYSQIVNDFQKGDIAEGYSVSREKKESFPLTVTSAQKNPTAFYLCASSPQGPYGYTFGSGTRLTVV.